The next 28 T cell receptor beta chains were all read from a single sample in a study of blood T cell repertoires in COVID-19. Assay: immunoSEQ multiplex PCR; the TCRdb copy retains only in-frame clones and omits some. The table shows about 380,000 clones, with 85% to 90% occurring only once. The sequenced sample consisted of PBMCs or T cells enriched from blood (not recorded which). The receptor source for this set is a woman under 30 who had recovered from COVID-19.

The rearrangement joins TRBV30 to TRBJ2-3, with 7 bases identical to TRBD2. Germline CDR1 GTSNPN, CDR2 SVGIG (reference sequence). The length of the CDR3 is 16 residues. Trimming took 4 bases from V and 5 from J; bases not matched to a gene: 15. The chain's CDR3 is CAWTDGRGVRGDTQYF. The CDR3 coding sequence is TGTGCCTGGACCGACGGCCGGGGGGTTAGAGGAGATACGCAGTATTTT. The entire variable domain, with the rest obtained from reference TRBV30 and TRBJ2-3, is as follows: SQTIHQWPATLVQPVGSPLSLECTVEGTSNPNLYWYRQAAGRGLQLLFYSVGIGQISSEVPQNLSASRPQDRQFILSSKKLLLSDSGFYLCAWTDGRGVRGDTQYFGPGTRLTVL.

The V gene is TRBV7-3, the J gene TRBJ1-4; D is undetermined. Looked up from germline, CDR1 is SGHTA and CDR2 is FQGTGA. The V gene lost 1 base and the J gene lost 4 bases, with 10 bases spanning the gap. CDR3 length equals 15 residues. This chain's CDR3 is CASSLKGGVNEKLFF. CDR3 sequence (DNA): TGTGCCAGCAGCTTAAAAGGCGGGGTTAATGAAAAACTGTTTTTT.

The rearrangement joins TRBV9 to TRBJ1-2; D call uncertain. The CDR3 is made up of 12 amino acids. Looked up from germline, CDR1 is SGDLS and CDR2 is YYNGEE. The V end lost 7 bases, the J end lost 4 bases, and 11 bases lay between the germline ends. As DNA, the CDR3 is TGTGCCAGCCGCACAGAACTCTATGGCTACACCTTC. Residues: CASRTELYGYTF.

The V gene is TRBV2, the J gene TRBJ1-1, with D perhaps matching TRBD1 (5 bases). V lost 4 bases and J lost 0, with 6 bases in between. The CDR3 has 13 residues. Germline-derived CDR1 and CDR2 are SNHLY and FYNNEI. CDR3: CASSGTLNTEAFF. Here the CDR3 DNA reads TGTGCCAGCAGTGGGACATTGAACACTGAAGCTTTCTTT.

This clone was counted between two and nine times. The V call is TRBV2, the J call TRBJ2-3; 11 nucleotides line up with TRBD2. Germline CDR1 and CDR2: SNHLY and FYNNEI. The CDR3 is 17 amino acids. J lost 5 bases, V lost 3 bases, and 10 bases had no gene match. The CDR3 DNA reads TGTGCCAGCAGTGAGGGTGGTAGCGGGGGGGCTGGAGATACGCAGTATTTT. This sequence encodes CASSEGGSGGAGDTQYF.

V usage is TRBV6-5 and J usage is TRBJ1-1; D possibly corresponds to TRBD1 (6 bases). The germline V and J ends were trimmed by 6 bases and 5 bases, with 13 bases remaining between them. Germline CDR1 MNHEY, CDR2 SVGAGI. There are 13 residues in the CDR3. The CDR3 DNA reads as TGTGCCAGCAGCTACCTCGACAGGACTGAAGCTTTCTTT. Its translation: CASSYLDRTEAFF.

The chain couples TRBV18 to TRBJ1-1, with 8 bases that match TRBD1. The V gene end was trimmed by 5 bases and the J gene end by 5 bases; junction bases not matched to a gene: 10. CDR1 KGHSH and CDR2 LQKENI come from the germline V gene. The CDR3 spans 15 residues. The DNA of the CDR3 is TGTGCCAGCTCAACGGGGAAGACAGGGGAGACTGAAGCTTTCTTT. It yields the protein CASSTGKTGETEAFF.

The genes are TRBV19 and TRBJ1-1; TRBD1 aligns across 8 bases. Trimming took 5 bases from V and 5 from J; bases not matched to a gene: 10. Germline loops: CDR1 LNHDA, CDR2 SQIVND (reference sequence). This CDR3 comprises 15 residues. CDR3: CASSASTGAGTEAFF. The CDR3, as DNA: TGTGCCAGTAGTGCGTCGACAGGGGCGGGGACTGAAGCTTTCTTT.

The chain joins TRBV4-3 to TRBJ2-1, with 9 bases fitting TRBD1. CDR1 and CDR2 from the germline V gene are LGHNA and YSLEER. V gave up 4 bases and J gave up 0 bases; unmatched junction bases: 10. The CDR3 runs 18 residues. CDR3 residues: CASSPTRLTGGSYNEQFF. Written as DNA, the CDR3 is TGCGCCAGCAGCCCTACCCGTTTGACAGGGGGCTCCTACAATGAGCAGTTCTTC.

The chain recombines TRBV19 with TRBJ2-7; D might be TRBD1 (5 bases). This CDR3 spans 15 amino acids. The germline V and J ends were trimmed by 9 bases and 3 bases, with 21 bases remaining between them. The germline CDR1 and CDR2 sequences are LNHDA and SQIVND (reference sequence). The CDR3 protein is CARTPFGAFLYEQYF. In DNA, the CDR3 is TGTGCCAGGACTCCCTTTGGGGCGTTCCTCTACGAGCAGTACTTC.

This clone was picked up a small number of times. V is TRBV7-9 and J is TRBJ2-1, with D hard to call. The CDR3 is 11 residues long. Germline CDR1 and CDR2: SEHNR and FQNEAQ (reference sequence). Deletions cut 7 bases from V and 6 bases from J, with 7 bases between. The CDR3 DNA follows: TGTGCCAGCACCCCCCTCAATGAGCAGTTCTTC. It translates to CASTPLNEQFF.

The J gene is TRBJ2-7, the V gene TRBV2; a weak D match, TRBD2 (6 bases). This CDR3 is 11 amino acids long. V shed 4 bases and J shed 10 bases, with 11 bases lying between them. Per the germline V gene, CDR1 is SNHLY and CDR2 is FYNNEI. The DNA of the CDR3 is TGTGCCAGCAGTGTGGGAGGCGTCCAGTACTTC. Its protein product is CASSVGGVQYF.

This chain joins TRBV27 and TRBJ2-6; 8 nucleotides match TRBD1. CDR1 and CDR2 from the germline V gene are MNHEY and SMNVEV (reference sequence). The CDR3 consists of 22 residues. V shed 4 bases and J 2 bases; nucleotides not matched to a gene: 22. The CDR3 bases are TGTGCCAGCAGTTCAACCCTCCTCCGGACAGGGTCTAAAGGAACTGGGGCCAACGTCCTGACTTTC. Protein product: CASSSTLLRTGSKGTGANVLTF.

This rearrangement joins TRBV10-2 to TRBJ2-7; 8 bases are shared with TRBD1. Germline assignment: CDR1 WSHSY and CDR2 SAAADI. V was clipped by 2 bases and J by 6 bases; unmatched bases: 6. The CDR3 runs 14 residues. CDR3 loop: CASSERAGGFEQYF. CDR3 DNA: TGCGCCAGCAGTGAGAGGGCAGGGGGCTTCGAGCAGTACTTC.

The chain recombines TRBV6-2 or TRBV6-3 with TRBJ1-6; TRBD1 matches at 8 bases. Per germline, CDR1 MNHEY and CDR2 SVGEGT. Trimming took 5 bases from V and 11 from J; bases not matched to a gene: 14. There are 16 residues in the CDR3. The CDR3 DNA follows: TGTGCCAGCAGTCACCACCCTGGGACAGGTCCGGCACCCCTCCACTTT. This encodes CASSHHPGTGPAPLHF.

The rearrangement joins TRBV9 to TRBJ1-1; TRBD1 matches at 12 bases. Germline V lookup: CDR1 SGDLS, CDR2 YYNGEE. CDR3 length: 17 residues. Unmatched junction bases numbered 10, after V lost 4 bases and J lost 3 bases. The CDR3 protein is CASSWGQGAVKDTEAFF. The CDR3 DNA follows: TGTGCCAGCAGCTGGGGACAGGGGGCGGTCAAGGACACTGAAGCTTTCTTT.

The chain couples TRBV9 to TRBJ2-7; D might be TRBD1 (5 bases). Germline values: CDR1 SGDLS, CDR2 YYNGEE. This CDR3 is 14 amino acids long. Between the trimmed V and J ends, which lost 0 bases and 5 bases, there was a span of 12 bases. Here the CDR3 DNA reads TGTGCCAGCAGCGTAGTGGCCAGGGAACACGAGCAGTACTTC. Encoded protein: CASSVVAREHEQYF.

The chain links TRBV27 to TRBJ1-1; D unresolved. The V end was cut by 7 bases, the J end by 1 base, with 7 bases between. The CDR3 is 12 amino acids. The germline V gene encodes CDR1 MNHEY and CDR2 SMNVEV (reference sequence). CDR3 sequence: CASMNKNTEAFF. CDR3 DNA: TGTGCCAGCATGAACAAGAACACTGAAGCTTTCTTT.

V usage is TRBV30 and J usage is TRBJ2-4, with D possibly matching TRBD1 (5 bases). Germline loops: CDR1 GTSNPN, CDR2 SVGIG (reference sequence). This CDR3 has 14 amino acids. V shed 3 bases and J shed 8 bases, with 17 bases lying between them. The CDR3 is CAWSKLSTVDIQYF. CDR3 in DNA: TGTGCCTGGAGCAAACTATCGACAGTGGACATTCAGTACTTC.

V is TRBV28 and J is TRBJ1-2; 8 bases match TRBD1. V dropped 6 bases and J dropped 3; count of bases not matched to a gene: 9. The CDR3 runs 15 residues. Germline V gives CDR1 MDHEN, CDR2 SYDVKM. The CDR3 DNA reads as TGTGCCAGCAGGGCCATAGGACAGGGCGACTATGGCTACACCTTC. Translating it yields CASRAIGQGDYGYTF.

This rearrangement joins TRBV4-2 to TRBJ1-4; D unresolved. Trimming shortened V by 1 base and J by 4 bases, and 13 bases separated the two germline ends. Germline CDR1 LGHNA, CDR2 YNFKEQ. This CDR3 has 16 amino acids. Here the CDR3 reads CASSQAEALVNEKLFF. For the CDR3, the DNA is TGTGCCAGCAGCCAAGCGGAGGCACTAGTTAATGAAAAACTGTTTTTT.

Here the CDR3 DNA reads TGCGCCAGCAGGAAAGCGGCGGGGGGGCCCCATACAGATACGCAGTATTTT. Its protein product is CASRKAAGGPHTDTQYF. The genes are TRBV4-3 and TRBJ2-3, with TRBD2 identical over 9 bases. CDR3 length: 17 amino acids. Germline CDR1 LGHNA, CDR2 YSLEER. V dropped 6 bases and J dropped 3; count of bases not matched to a gene: 13.

This chain connects TRBV2 to TRBJ1-1; 10 bases fit TRBD1. The CDR3 loop spans 20 amino acids. V was pared by 7 bases and J by 5 bases, with 25 bases of the junction left unmatched. CDR1 is SNHLY, CDR2 FYNNEI, per germline. The CDR3 DNA reads TGTGCCAGCAACGGCCCTCCCCGCGGAGCGACAGGGGGCAGAGGGACTGAAGCTTTCTTT. Translating it yields CASNGPPRGATGGRGTEAFF.

This clone has a single count. This chain links TRBV6-5 with TRBJ1-2; 9 bases are a match to TRBD1. J lost 8 bases, V lost 6 bases, and 7 bases had no gene match. This CDR3 is built from 13 residues. CDR1 is MNHEY, CDR2 SVGAGI, per germline. The CDR3 loop is CASSSGQGEGYTF. CDR3 coding DNA: TGTGCCAGCAGCTCGGGACAGGGTGAAGGCTACACCTTC.

The V call is TRBV5-1, the J call TRBJ1-2; TRBD1 matches at 11 bases. The junction had 2 bases not matched to a gene; V was cut back by 3 bases and J by 1 base. From germline, CDR1 is SGHRS and CDR2 YFSETQ. The CDR3 is 15 amino acids. The CDR3 DNA reads as TGCGCCAGCAGCTCTGGGACAGGGGGTAACTATGGCTACACCTTC. As protein: CASSSGTGGNYGYTF.

The V and J genes are TRBV15 and TRBJ1-2, with 7 bases that match TRBD1. After removal of 0 bases from V and 6 bases from J, the junction contained 7 bases not matched to a gene. The CDR3 runs to 15 residues. Germline V CDR1 and CDR2: LNHNV, YYDKDF (reference sequence). The CDR3 DNA reads TGTGCCACCAGCAGAGATGTCAAGGGGGCGGATGGCTACACCTTC. Amino acid sequence: CATSRDVKGADGYTF. The entire variable domain, with the rest obtained from reference TRBV15 and TRBJ1-2, is as follows: DAMVIQNPRYQVTQFGKPVTLSCSQTLNHNVMYWYQQKSSQAPKLLFHYYDKDFNNEADTPDNFQSRRPNTSFCFLDIRSPGLGDTAMYLCATSRDVKGADGYTFGSGTRLTVV.

The chain links TRBV13 to TRBJ2-1; TRBD1 is a possible D gene (6 bases). Germline lookup yields CDR1 PRHDT and CDR2 FYEKMQ (reference sequence). This CDR3 region has 13 residues. The V end lost 5 bases, the J end lost 5 bases, and 10 bases lay between the germline ends. CDR3 coding DNA: TGTGCCAGCAGCGGGGGCTTTAACAATGAGCAGTTCTTC. It encodes CASSGGFNNEQFF.

This sequence joins TRBV12-5 and TRBJ2-1, with D perhaps TRBD2 (6 bases). Trimming left V 5 bases short and J 4 bases short, with 18 bases between. Germline loops: CDR1 LGHNT, CDR2 FRNRAP. The CDR3 has 16 residues. This CDR3 reads CASGRYGAGIYNEQFF. CDR3 DNA: TGTGCTAGTGGTCGATATGGGGCGGGGATTTACAATGAGCAGTTCTTC.